The entry below gives a single T cell receptor beta chain sequence along with its context. The record originates from a study of blood T cell repertoires in COVID-19. Across the study: COVID-19 samples, acute and convalescent, were from the United States, Italy and Spain. T cells, B-cell-depleted T cells, or PBMCs supplied cDNA or gDNA.

The CDR3 has 13 residues. The V end was cut by 2 bases, the J end by 4 bases, with 6 bases between. Authors' analysis steps: Amplifying reference gene primers gave estimates of nucleated cell counts. Produced via immunoSEQ multiplex PCR; TCRdb's table is partial and in-frame only. That table furnishes V, J and clone size, whereas the DNA furnished D and trimming. The data contain 120,000 to 150,000 clones, about 83% of them singletons. This sequence originates from a man aged 45 to 65 with acute or convalescent COVID-19. The rearrangement joins TRBV12-3 or TRBV12-4 to TRBJ2-1; D gene unclear. The sequenced sample was peripheral blood. CDR3 coding DNA: TGTGCCAGCAGTTTACTACGGTACAATGAGCAGTTCTTC. Protein: CASSLLRYNEQFF.